A single sample gave rise to the 29 T cell receptor beta chains below, sequenced in a study of blood T cell repertoires in COVID-19 (dated by TCRdb to 2020 to 2022). Preparation of the library involved the immunoSEQ multiplex PCR assay. In TCRdb, the immuneACCESS table is reduced to in-frame sequences with V and J assigned. These tables do not hold every clone; where another copy was compared, an unresolved V gene accounts for under half, and the others remain unexplained. The sample table holds almost 400,000 clones, of which roughly 90% were seen once. The top ten hold approximately 0.96% of the sample. The sample consisted of PBMCs or T cells enriched from blood (not recorded which). Receptors originate from a woman aged 25 to 39 with acute COVID-19.

This chain connects TRBV6-6 to TRBJ2-3; 8 nucleotides match TRBD2. The CDR3 has 16 amino acids. Germline V lookup: CDR1 MNHNY, CDR2 SVGAGI (reference sequence). V lost 5 bases, J lost 1 base, and 8 bases stayed unmatched. CDR3: CASSTGLAGRTDTQYF. The DNA for the CDR3 is TGTGCCAGCAGTACTGGGCTAGCGGGCCGCACAGATACGCAGTATTTT.

This clone has just a few counts. CDR3 loop: CAWSTGKRAEAFF. The CDR3 region has the DNA TGTGCCTGGAGTACAGGGAAACGAGCTGAAGCTTTCTTT. The chain joins TRBV30 to TRBJ1-1; perhaps TRBD1 as D (6 bases). The CDR3 covers 13 residues. The germline gives CDR1 GTSNPN, CDR2 SVGIG (reference sequence). V lost 2 bases and J lost 6, with 13 bases in between.

The chain combines TRBV5-4 with TRBJ1-5; 9 bases are shared with TRBD1. Per the germline V gene, CDR1 is SGHNT and CDR2 is YYREEE (reference sequence). V was clipped by 0 bases and J by 7 bases; unmatched bases: 8. This CDR3 contains 16 residues. DNA of the CDR3: TGTGCCAGCAGCTTGGCCAACAGGGGGCGAAAACAGCCCCAGCATTTT. Translation gives CASSLANRGRKQPQHF.

The rearrangement links TRBV3-1 (or the pseudogene TRBV3-2) to TRBJ2-5, with TRBD1 matching 7 bases. In germline, CDR1 is LGHDT, CDR2 YNNKEL (reference sequence). The ends lost 5 bases at V and 4 bases at J; junction bases unmatched: 7. The CDR3 contains 14 residues. CDR3 DNA sequence: TGTGCCAGCAGCTGGGGTACAGGGGCAGAGACCCAGTACTTC. The encoded protein is CASSWGTGAETQYF.

The chain links TRBV6-5 to TRBJ2-1, with TRBD1 as a possible D gene (6 bases). Per germline, CDR1 MNHEY and CDR2 SVGAGI. This CDR3 comprises 13 residues. V lost 6 bases and J 10 bases, leaving 16 bases between the germline ends. This chain's CDR3 is CASSPAYRDEQFF. In DNA, the CDR3 is TGTGCCAGCAGCCCGGCTTACAGGGACGAGCAGTTCTTC.

This rearrangement joins TRBV7-2 to TRBJ2-5; possible D gene TRBD1, 5 bases. CDR1 is SGHTA and CDR2 is FQGNSA in the germline V gene. Deletions cut 1 base from V and 5 bases from J, with 20 bases between. This CDR3 spans 17 amino acids. DNA of the CDR3: TGTGCCAGCAGCTTAGGGGCCAAAACAGGCGTATTCGAGACCCAGTACTTC. This sequence encodes CASSLGAKTGVFETQYF.

The chain recombines TRBV5-8 with TRBJ2-2; TRBD1 matches 11 bases. There are 15 residues in the CDR3. J gave up 5 bases and V 2 bases, and 2 bases lay outside the gene matches. Per germline, CDR1 SGHTS and CDR2 YDEGEE. CDR3 nucleotides: TGTGCCAGCAGCTTCCGGGACAGGGGGACCGGGGAGCTGTTTTTT. Encoded protein: CASSFRDRGTGELFF.

This chain links TRBV5-1 with TRBJ1-6; 7 bases fit TRBD1. Per germline, CDR1 SGHRS and CDR2 YFSETQ. This CDR3 is built from 15 residues. The V gene end was trimmed by 0 bases and the J gene end by 8 bases; junction bases not matched to a gene: 5. The CDR3 protein is CASSLGGTGDSPLHF. In DNA, the CDR3 is TGCGCCAGCAGCTTGGGGGGAACAGGGGATTCACCCCTCCACTTT.

The V call is TRBV11-3, the J call TRBJ2-1; no clear D gene. In germline, CDR1 is SGHNT, CDR2 YENEEA. The CDR3 runs to 15 residues. The V and J ends lost 1 base and 6 bases respectively, with 13 bases between them. For the CDR3, the DNA is TGTGCCAGCAGCTTAGGGGTCTTGGGCTCCAATGAGCAGTTCTTC. Its translation: CASSLGVLGSNEQFF.

The chain has TRBV7-6 and TRBJ1-1; TRBD1 aligns across 8 bases. The CDR3 runs 14 residues. Germline values: CDR1 SGHVS, CDR2 FNYEAQ. With V trimmed by 3 bases and J by 3 bases, 3 bases remained unmatched. CDR3 in DNA: TGTGCCAGCAGCTTGGACAGGGAGGACACTGAAGCTTTCTTT. This encodes CASSLDREDTEAFF.

This chain links TRBV29-1 with TRBJ1-4, with 9 bases fitting TRBD1. V lost 6 bases to trimming and J lost 7 bases; unmatched junction nucleotides: 0. This CDR3 is built from 11 residues. Germline lookup yields CDR1 SQVTM and CDR2 ANQGSEA. CDR3 protein: CSVGQGEKLFF. The CDR3, as DNA: TGCAGCGTGGGACAGGGTGAAAAACTGTTTTTT.

The rearrangement joins TRBV10-2 to TRBJ2-7; possibly TRBD1 for D (5 bases). From germline, CDR1 is WSHSY and CDR2 SAAADI. This CDR3 has 12 residues. Trimming left V 3 bases short and J 4 bases short, with 7 bases between. CDR3: CASSDAGYEQYF. The CDR3 DNA reads as TGCGCCAGCAGTGATGCAGGGTACGAGCAGTACTTC.

This sequence joins TRBV18 and TRBJ1-2; maybe TRBD1 (5 bases). The V gene lost 3 bases and the J gene lost 0 bases, with 11 bases spanning the gap. Germline loops: CDR1 KGHSH, CDR2 LQKENI. The CDR3 sequence is 15 residues long. CDR3 DNA: TGTGCCAGCTCACCGGCGACAGACTCTAACTATGGCTACACCTTC. Its translation: CASSPATDSNYGYTF. Together with reference TRBV18 and TRBJ1-2, the CDR3 gives the full variable domain: NAGVMQNPRHLVRRRGQEARLRCSPMKGHSHVYWYRQLPEEGLKFMVYLQKENIIDESGMPKERFSAEFPKEGPSILRIQQVVRGDSAAYFCASSPATDSNYGYTFGSGTRLTVV.

The rearrangement links TRBV5-1 to TRBJ2-7; D gene unclear. Germline CDR1 SGHRS, CDR2 YFSETQ. The CDR3 is made up of 15 amino acids. V lost 0 bases to trimming and J lost 6 bases, with 16 bases between them. In DNA, the CDR3 is TGCGCCAGCAGCTTGGCACTCCCTAGTCTTCGCGAGCAGTACTTC. Protein: CASSLALPSLREQYF.

This chain uses TRBV2 with TRBJ1-3, with D perhaps matching TRBD1 (6 bases). Germline V gene sequence: CDR1 SNHLY, CDR2 FYNNEI. Deletions cut 6 bases from V and 3 bases from J, with 18 bases between. This CDR3 is built from 16 residues. The CDR3: CASSAEQGFGGNTIYF. The CDR3 DNA reads TGTGCCAGCAGCGCCGAACAGGGATTCGGTGGAAACACCATATATTTT.

The rearrangement links TRBV5-1 to TRBJ2-3, with D possibly matching TRBD2 (5 bases). The germline V and J ends were trimmed by 3 bases and 5 bases, with 16 bases remaining between them. The germline V gene encodes CDR1 SGHRS and CDR2 YFSETQ. The CDR3 is 15 amino acids. The chain's CDR3 is CASSSAGNTLDTQYF. The CDR3 bases are TGCGCCAGCAGCTCGGCCGGGAACACATTAGATACGCAGTATTTT. Looking up the rest from reference TRBV5-1 and TRBJ2-3 gives the full variable domain: KAGVTQTPRYLIKTRGQQVTLSCSPISGHRSVSWYQQTPGQGLQFLFEYFSETQRNKGNFPGRFSGRQFSNSRSEMNVSTLELGDSALYLCASSSAGNTLDTQYFGPGTRLTVL.

The V and J genes are TRBV7-2 and TRBJ2-7; a weak D match, TRBD2 (7 bases). The V gene's germline CDR1 is SGHTA and CDR2 FQGNSA. The V end was cut by 0 bases, the J end by 7 bases, with 10 bases between. The CDR3 loop spans 13 amino acids. CDR3: CASSLAGGLEQYF. Here the CDR3 DNA reads TGTGCCAGCAGCTTAGCGGGGGGGCTGGAGCAGTACTTC.

The chain is built from TRBV7-8 and TRBJ1-6; 9 bases map to TRBD1. V lost 1 base to trimming and J lost 6 bases; unmatched junction nucleotides: 7. The CDR3 is 17 amino acids. CDR1 SGHVS and CDR2 FQNEAQ come from the germline V gene. CDR3 bases: TGTGCCAGCAGCTTAGGGTATCGACAGGGGGGTAATTCACCCCTCCACTTT. The encoded protein is CASSLGYRQGGNSPLHF.

The chain combines TRBV5-6 with TRBJ1-1; D possibly corresponds to TRBD1 (5 bases). Trimming stripped 0 bases from V and 4 bases from J, with 13 bases between. Germline CDR1 SGHDT, CDR2 YYEEEE. The CDR3 has 15 residues. CDR3 protein: CASSLASGGITEAFF. DNA of the CDR3: TGTGCCAGCAGCTTGGCCTCCGGGGGAATCACTGAAGCTTTCTTT.

The CDR3 sequence: CSAQRGRAPPDTQYF. The CDR3 coding sequence is TGCAGCGCCCAAAGGGGCAGGGCCCCTCCAGATACGCAGTATTTT. The chain carries TRBV29-1 and TRBJ2-3; D possibly corresponds to TRBD1 (5 bases). The CDR3 covers 15 residues. The V end lost 7 bases, the J end lost 4 bases, and 21 bases lay between the germline ends. Germline V lookup: CDR1 SQVTM, CDR2 ANQGSEA.

This rearrangement joins TRBV7-9 to TRBJ1-2, with D perhaps matching TRBD1 (5 bases). Germline-derived CDR1 and CDR2 are SEHNR and FQNEAQ (reference sequence). The CDR3 spans 13 residues. Trimming pared 1 base from V and 5 bases from J, leaving 8 bases between. CDR3 region: CASSLVGGYGYTF. In DNA, the CDR3 is TGTGCCAGCAGCTTAGTGGGGGGGTATGGCTACACCTTC.

This clone was seen once. The chain couples TRBV2 to TRBJ1-4; 7 bases agree with TRBD1. The ends lost 8 bases at V and 5 bases at J; junction bases unmatched: 11. The CDR3 loop spans 15 amino acids. CDR1 SNHLY and CDR2 FYNNEI come from the germline V gene. CDR3 amino acids: CASLLFRDRNEKLFF. The CDR3 DNA reads as TGTGCCAGCCTATTATTCCGGGACAGAAATGAAAAACTGTTTTTT.

The V and J genes are TRBV7-3 and TRBJ2-5; TRBD2 is a possible D gene (5 bases). V lost 8 bases to trimming and J lost 5 bases, with 21 bases between them. Germline V gene lookup returns CDR1 SGHTA and CDR2 FQGTGA. The CDR3 runs 15 residues. CDR3 region: CASRSGVPPRETQYF. The CDR3 region has the DNA TGTGCCAGCCGGTCCGGGGTGCCCCCGAGGGAGACCCAGTACTTC. Full variable domain (missing parts from reference TRBV7-3 and TRBJ2-5): GAGVSQTPSNKVTEKGKYVELRCDPISGHTALYWYRQSLGQGPEFLIYFQGTGAADDSGLPNDRFFAVRPEGSVSTLKIQRTERGDSAVYLCASRSGVPPRETQYFGPGTRLLVL.

The rearrangement joins TRBV5-1 to TRBJ1-1; D is unclear. From germline, CDR1 is SGHRS and CDR2 YFSETQ. Trimming took 4 bases from V and 0 from J, leaving 10 bases between them. This CDR3 is built from 14 residues. The CDR3 is CASSATDMNTEAFF. In DNA, the CDR3 is TGCGCCAGCAGCGCAACAGATATGAACACTGAAGCTTTCTTT.

The chain couples TRBV19 to TRBJ2-7; TRBD1 matches 10 bases. V lost 4 bases, J lost 6 bases, and 12 bases stayed unmatched. Germline V gene lookup returns CDR1 LNHDA and CDR2 SQIVND (reference sequence). The CDR3 has 16 residues. The CDR3 loop reads CASSTKGTGVYGEQYF. Here the CDR3 DNA reads TGTGCCAGTAGTACGAAAGGGACAGGGGTTTATGGCGAGCAGTACTTC.

There are a few counts of this clone. The chain uses TRBV2 and TRBJ1-6; TRBD1 agrees at 11 bases. With 6 bases clipped from V and 9 bases from J, the junction kept 10 bases outside the gene matches. CDR3 size: 16 residues. CDR1 and CDR2 (germline): SNHLY, FYNNEI. Written as DNA, the CDR3 is TGTGCCAGCAGCCGTCCGGACAGGGGGCTTGGTTCACCCCTCCACTTT. As protein: CASSRPDRGLGSPLHF. Full variable domain (outside the CDR3, taken from reference TRBV2 and TRBJ1-6): EPEVTQTPSHQVTQMGQEVILRCVPISNHLYFYWYRQILGQKVEFLVSFYNNEISEKSEIFDDQFSVERPDGSNFTLKIRSTKLEDSAMYFCASSRPDRGLGSPLHFGNGTRLTVT.

The chain is built from TRBV5-1 and TRBJ1-3, with TRBD1 matching 9 bases. This CDR3 spans 15 amino acids. Germline V gives CDR1 SGHRS, CDR2 YFSETQ. Trimming removed 5 bases from V and 7 bases from J; junction bases left unmatched: 10. The CDR3 bases are TGCGCCAGCAGTCTATCAGGACAGGGGTGGAACACCATATATTTT. Translating gives CASSLSGQGWNTIYF.

V gene TRBV24-1 combines with J gene TRBJ2-5, with D tentatively TRBD2 (5 bases). The germline V and J ends were trimmed by 6 bases and 3 bases, with 7 bases remaining between them. CDR1 and CDR2 (germline): KGHDR, SFDVKD. This CDR3 has 12 amino acids. CDR3 protein: CATSPGEETQYF. The CDR3 region has the DNA TGTGCCACCAGTCCCGGGGAAGAGACCCAGTACTTC.

The chain carries TRBV7-8 and TRBJ2-2, with D possibly matching TRBD1 (5 bases). Trimming pared 5 bases from V and 4 bases from J, leaving 26 bases between. Germline CDR1 reads SGHVS; CDR2 reads FQNEAQ. The CDR3 sequence is 19 residues long. CDR3 bases: TGTGCCAGCAGCCCCCGTGACAGCCACCCTCGCTTTGGCACCGGGGAGCTGTTTTTT. This codes for CASSPRDSHPRFGTGELFF.